Presented here are 23 T cell receptor beta chains from one specimen sequenced in a study of cytomegalovirus exposure and HLA in healthy donors. Generated by immunoSEQ multiplex PCR, the TCRdb table keeps only in-frame clones and is missing some. The profile shows 150,000 to 200,000 clones, around nine tenths of them singletons. Sequencing was performed on PBMCs. These receptors originate from a man aged 18 to 35 in good health and CMV-seropositive.

The J gene is TRBJ2-3, the V gene TRBV6-5; weak D call: TRBD2 (5 bases). Trimming pared 3 bases from V and 5 bases from J, leaving 9 bases between. This CDR3 is built from 13 residues. CDR1 and CDR2 from the germline V gene are MNHEY and SVGAGI. This chain's CDR3 is CASSYGEGDTQYF. As DNA, the CDR3 is TGTGCCAGCAGTTATGGTGAGGGAGATACGCAGTATTTT.

The gene calls are TRBV6-1 and TRBJ2-7; D is uncertain. The CDR3 is 11 residues long. V was cut by 2 bases and J by 8 bases, with 7 bases left in between. The germline CDR1 and CDR2 sequences are MNHNS and SASEGT. The CDR3 sequence is CASSETPKQYF. CDR3 sequence (DNA): TGTGCCAGCAGTGAAACGCCTAAGCAGTACTTC.

The chain combines TRBV28 with TRBJ1-2; D might be TRBD1 (5 bases). Germline-derived CDR1 and CDR2 are MDHEN and SYDVKM. The CDR3 has 11 amino acids. Trimming left V 11 bases short and J 8 bases short, with 15 bases between. This CDR3 is CAASRDFGYTF. The CDR3 coding sequence is TGTGCCGCCAGCAGGGACTTCGGCTACACCTTC.

This clone has only a few counts. V is TRBV18 and J is TRBJ1-5; D is possibly TRBD1 (6 bases). Germline V gives CDR1 KGHSH, CDR2 LQKENI. V was trimmed by 6 bases and J by 0 bases, leaving 15 bases between them. The CDR3 sequence is 16 residues long. The CDR3 sequence: CASSQSTGNSNQPQHF. CDR3 coding DNA: TGTGCCAGCTCCCAATCAACAGGGAATAGCAATCAGCCCCAGCATTTT.

V and J are TRBV6-5 and TRBJ1-4, with no clear D. The CDR3 contains 15 residues. CDR1 and CDR2 from the germline V gene are MNHEY and SVGAGI. Trimming removed 5 bases at V and 0 bases at J, with 10 bases between. The CDR3 coding sequence is TGTGCCAGCAGTCCTGGACTCTCAACTAATGAAAAACTGTTTTTT. It translates to CASSPGLSTNEKLFF.

The V call is TRBV4-3, the J call TRBJ1-5, with D possibly matching TRBD1 (5 bases). Germline V CDR1 and CDR2: LGHNA, YSLEER. CDR3 length: 17 residues. Trimming cost V 0 bases and J 6 bases, with 18 bases left between them. DNA for the CDR3: TGCGCCAGCAGCCAAGATATCGGCAGGGCGCTCGGTCAGCCCCAGCATTTT. Protein product: CASSQDIGRALGQPQHF.

The V call is TRBV5-6, the J call TRBJ2-2, with 11 nucleotides matching TRBD2. Per germline, CDR1 SGHDT and CDR2 YYEEEE. Trimming took 3 bases from V and 2 from J; bases not matched to a gene: 3. This CDR3 region has 16 residues. CDR3 loop: CASSWGLADNTGELFF. The CDR3 DNA reads TGTGCCAGCAGCTGGGGACTAGCGGATAACACCGGGGAGCTGTTTTTT.

This clone was picked up one time. This chain links TRBV9 with TRBJ1-4, with D possibly TRBD1 on 6 matching bases. V shed 3 bases and J shed 8 bases, with 11 bases lying between them. This CDR3 comprises 13 residues. CDR1 SGDLS and CDR2 YYNGEE come from the germline V gene. The CDR3 DNA sequence: TGTGCCAGCAGCGGACAGGCCGGGGAAAAACTGTTTTTT. Its translation: CASSGQAGEKLFF. The whole variable domain, remainder taken from reference TRBV9 and TRBJ1-4, is DSGVTQTPKHLITATGQRVTLRCSPRSGDLSVYWYQQSLDQGLQFLIQYYNGEERAKGNILERFSAQQFPDLHSELNLSSLELGDSALYFCASSGQAGEKLFFGSGTQLSVL.

The sample holds a few counts of this clone. The chain links TRBV19 to TRBJ1-2; 10 bases map to TRBD1. The V segment lost 6 bases and the J segment 6 bases; nucleotides outside the gene matches: 7. Looked up from germline, CDR1 is LNHDA and CDR2 is SQIVND (reference sequence). The CDR3 extends over 14 amino acids. Here the CDR3 DNA reads TGTGCCAGTAGCGTCCGGGACAGGGGCAATGGCTACACCTTC. Its protein is CASSVRDRGNGYTF.

The chain couples TRBV7-3 to TRBJ2-5; possibly TRBD2 for D (6 bases). The V end lost 6 bases, the J end lost 3 bases, and 14 bases lay between the germline ends. CDR1 and CDR2 (germline): SGHTA, FQGTGA. CDR3 length equals 14 residues. The DNA for the CDR3 is TGTGCCAGCAGTACCGGGACTTCCAAAGAGACCCAGTACTTC. Translating gives CASSTGTSKETQYF.

The chain couples TRBV30 to TRBJ2-2; D might be TRBD2 (5 bases). V was cut by 8 bases and J by 6 bases, with 10 bases left in between. This CDR3 comprises 11 residues. Germline V gene sequence: CDR1 GTSNPN, CDR2 SVGIG (reference sequence). This chain's CDR3 is CAGRVPGELFF. The CDR3 nucleotides are TGTGCCGGGCGGGTCCCCGGGGAGCTGTTTTTT.

The rearrangement uses TRBV6-5 and TRBJ2-7; 7 bases agree with TRBD2. J gave up 1 base and V 2 bases, and 2 bases lay outside the gene matches. The V gene's germline CDR1 is MNHEY and CDR2 SVGAGI. CDR3 length: 14 amino acids. The CDR3 here is CASSYPAGSYEQYF. The CDR3 DNA follows: TGTGCCAGCAGTTACCCAGCGGGGTCCTACGAGCAGTACTTC.

The genes are TRBV9 and TRBJ2-2, with 10 nucleotides matching TRBD2. CDR1 is SGDLS, CDR2 YYNGEE, per germline. The CDR3 is 19 residues long. The V and J ends lost 0 bases and 2 bases, in that order; junction bases with no gene match: 10. The CDR3 DNA is TGTGCCAGCAGCGTAGCTGCGGTAGCGGGGGGCTCTAACACCGGGGAGCTGTTTTTT. Amino acids: CASSVAAVAGGSNTGELFF.

V is TRBV9 and J is TRBJ1-2; 7 nucleotides match TRBD1. The junction had 5 bases not matched to a gene; V was cut back by 3 bases and J by 6 bases. The V gene's germline CDR1 is SGDLS and CDR2 YYNGEE. The CDR3 consists of 13 residues. The DNA of the CDR3 is TGTGCCAGCAGCGCGACAGGGTGGGATGGCTACACCTTC. It is translated as CASSATGWDGYTF. The full variable domain, in which reference TRBV9 and TRBJ1-2 provide the parts outside the CDR3, is DSGVTQTPKHLITATGQRVTLRCSPRSGDLSVYWYQQSLDQGLQFLIQYYNGEERAKGNILERFSAQQFPDLHSELNLSSLELGDSALYFCASSATGWDGYTFGSGTRLTVV.

The chain recombines TRBV15 with TRBJ1-2, with D unclear. The V end was cut by 5 bases, the J end by 8 bases, with 15 bases between. The length of the CDR3 is 13 residues. The germline V gene encodes CDR1 LNHNV and CDR2 YYDKDF (reference sequence). The CDR3 DNA follows: TGTGCCACCAGCGGGGAGGGAGGCTGGGGCTACACCTTC. This sequence encodes CATSGEGGWGYTF.

The genes are TRBV5-5 and TRBJ1-1; 8 bases align to TRBD1. The CDR3 is 11 amino acids. The germline CDR1 and CDR2 sequences are SGHKS and YYEKEE (reference sequence). Unmatched junction bases numbered 0, after V lost 4 bases and J lost 7 bases. CDR3 sequence: CASSGQGEAFF. For the CDR3, the DNA is TGTGCCAGCAGCGGACAGGGTGAAGCTTTCTTT.

This clone was seen once. The chain combines TRBV28 with TRBJ2-3; the match to TRBD1 covers 9 bases. The CDR3 runs 16 residues. Per germline, CDR1 MDHEN and CDR2 SYDVKM. With V trimmed by 4 bases and J by 0 bases, 5 bases remained unmatched. The chain's CDR3 is CASSSVTGGSTDTQYF. CDR3 coding DNA: TGTGCCAGCAGTTCTGTGACAGGGGGTAGCACAGATACGCAGTATTTT.

This chain connects TRBV25-1 to TRBJ2-4; maybe TRBD2 (5 bases). Trimming shortened V by 2 bases and J by 4 bases, and 9 bases separated the two germline ends. The CDR3 consists of 14 residues. Germline CDR1 MGHDK, CDR2 SYGVNS. The CDR3 coding sequence is TGTGCCAGCAGTGAACGAAGCGGAAAAAACATTCAGTACTTC. As protein: CASSERSGKNIQYF.

The chain couples TRBV7-3 to TRBJ1-2; D is perhaps TRBD1 (5 bases). The germline V gene encodes CDR1 SGHTA and CDR2 FQGTGA. The CDR3 runs to 13 residues. The V end lost 0 bases, the J end lost 6 bases, and 8 bases lay between the germline ends. Here the CDR3 DNA reads TGTGCCAGCAGCTTAACAGGGGCGGATGGCTACACCTTC. The encoded protein is CASSLTGADGYTF.

This clone was seen only once. The chain links TRBV4-1 to TRBJ2-1, with a weak D call TRBD2 (5 bases). The ends were cut back, 4 bases at V and 6 bases at J, with 13 bases in the middle. The CDR3 sequence is 14 residues long. CDR1 and CDR2 (germline): MGHRA, YSYEKL. The chain's CDR3 is CASSPQRRANEQFF. The DNA for the CDR3 is TGCGCCAGCAGCCCCCAGCGGCGGGCCAATGAGCAGTTCTTC.

This clone has more than one count but fewer than ten. The chain links TRBV7-9 to TRBJ1-1; D is possibly TRBD1 (5 bases). Trimming removed 1 base from V and 10 bases from J, with 10 bases in between. The CDR3 is 12 amino acids. CDR1 is SEHNR and CDR2 is FQNEAQ in the germline V gene (reference sequence). The CDR3 protein is CASSLVGVGAFF. The CDR3 bases are TGTGCCAGCAGCTTAGTAGGGGTTGGAGCTTTCTTT.

The chain recombines TRBV7-9 with TRBJ2-7; TRBD1 aligns across 7 bases. This CDR3 is 14 amino acids long. Per germline, CDR1 SEHNR and CDR2 FQNEAQ (reference sequence). The trim removed 5 bases at V and 2 bases at J, leaving 6 bases unmatched. The CDR3 DNA sequence: TGTGCCAGCAGCGCCAGACAGGGAACCTACGAGCAGTACTTC. Its translation is CASSARQGTYEQYF.

The chain is built from TRBV15 and TRBJ1-5; maybe TRBD1 (5 bases). The germline V gene encodes CDR1 LNHNV and CDR2 YYDKDF (reference sequence). This CDR3 is built from 14 residues. The V and J ends lost 4 bases and 5 bases respectively, with 12 bases between them. CDR3 residues: CATSKSGGDQPQHF. CDR3 sequence (DNA): TGTGCCACCAGCAAAAGCGGGGGGGATCAGCCCCAGCATTTT.